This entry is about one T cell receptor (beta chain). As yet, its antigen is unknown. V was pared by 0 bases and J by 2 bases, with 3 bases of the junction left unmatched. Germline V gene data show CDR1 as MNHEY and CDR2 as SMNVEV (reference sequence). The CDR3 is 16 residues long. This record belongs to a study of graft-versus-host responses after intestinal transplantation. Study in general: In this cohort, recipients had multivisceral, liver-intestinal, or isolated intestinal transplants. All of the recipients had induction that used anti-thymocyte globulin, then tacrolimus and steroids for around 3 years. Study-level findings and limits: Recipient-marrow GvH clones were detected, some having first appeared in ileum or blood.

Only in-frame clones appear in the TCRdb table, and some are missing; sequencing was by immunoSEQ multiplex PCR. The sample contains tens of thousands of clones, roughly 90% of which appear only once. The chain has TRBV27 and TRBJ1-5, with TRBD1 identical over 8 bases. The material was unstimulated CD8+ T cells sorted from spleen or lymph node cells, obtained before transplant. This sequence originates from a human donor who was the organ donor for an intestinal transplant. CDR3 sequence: CASSLSPGGGNQPQHF. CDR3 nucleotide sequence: TGTGCCAGCAGTTTATCCCCAGGGGGCGGCAATCAGCCCCAGCATTTT.